Following are 27 T cell receptor beta chains from one sample sequenced in a study of a mutant IDH1 vaccine in newly diagnosed glioma. Time point given: week 11, during vaccination. The content of each vaccine dose was 300 ug of mutant IDH1 20-mer peptide, and topical imiquimod accompanied it. Profiling relied on immunoSEQ multiplex PCR, and the TCRdb table lists in-frame clones only, not all of them. The table shows 110,000 or so clones, with 85% to 90% occurring only once. The antigens for these receptors are not known. This material consisted of PBMCs, taken from a glioma patient whose treatment included an IDH1 peptide vaccine. These receptors all stem from a woman aged 45 to 65 with glioma.

The rearrangement uses TRBV28 and TRBJ1-5; 8 bases map to TRBD1. The CDR3 has 14 amino acids. Trimming removed 7 bases from V and 6 bases from J; junction bases left unmatched: 8. From germline, CDR1 is MDHEN and CDR2 SYDVKM. CDR3 residues: CASTASRGLQPQHF. The CDR3 region has the DNA TGTGCCAGCACCGCGTCCAGGGGGCTTCAGCCCCAGCATTTT.

This sequence joins TRBV13 and TRBJ2-7; 14 positions match TRBD2. Unmatched junction bases numbered 12, after V lost 6 bases and J lost 5 bases. Germline V lookup: CDR1 PRHDT, CDR2 FYEKMQ (reference sequence). The CDR3 loop spans 17 amino acids. The CDR3 DNA reads TGTGCCAGCAGTTATGCGGGACTAGCGGGAGTTTTGGACGAGCAGTACTTC. Translation: CASSYAGLAGVLDEQYF.

The V call is TRBV10-3, the J call TRBJ2-5; TRBD1 matches at 9 bases. CDR1 and CDR2 (germline): ENHRY, SYGVKD. V was clipped by 0 bases and J by 5 bases; unmatched bases: 4. This CDR3 has 15 amino acids. The CDR3 spells CAISESTTGGETQYF. The CDR3 DNA reads as TGTGCCATCAGTGAGTCGACTACAGGGGGCGAGACCCAGTACTTC.

The V and J genes are TRBV7-2 and TRBJ1-5, with D uncertain. The V gene lost 3 bases and the J gene lost 4 bases, with 7 bases spanning the gap. The germline gives CDR1 SGHTA, CDR2 FQGNSA. This CDR3 has 13 amino acids. The CDR3 sequence: CASSFRPNQPQHF. The CDR3 DNA reads TGTGCCAGCAGCTTTCGCCCAAATCAGCCCCAGCATTTT.

The chain employs TRBV6-5 and TRBJ2-1; 8 nucleotides line up with TRBD1. The J segment lost 4 bases and the V segment lost 6 bases, leaving 8 bases of the junction unmatched. The length of the CDR3 is 15 residues. CDR1 is MNHEY and CDR2 is SVGAGI in the germline V gene. The CDR3 DNA reads as TGTGCCAGCAGGACAGGGGAATTTGGGTACAATGAGCAGTTCTTC. Amino acids: CASRTGEFGYNEQFF.

V is TRBV5-1 and J is TRBJ2-7; D is perhaps TRBD1 (6 bases). Per the germline V gene, CDR1 is SGHRS and CDR2 is YFSETQ. This CDR3 has 15 residues. The V and J ends lost 4 bases and 0 bases respectively, with 14 bases between them. This CDR3 reads CASSLRQASSYEQYF. The CDR3 DNA sequence: TGCGCCAGCAGCCTGAGACAGGCGAGCTCCTACGAGCAGTACTTC.

The chain couples TRBV30 to TRBJ1-5, with a weak D call TRBD1 (5 bases). The CDR3 is made up of 17 amino acids. Germline V gives CDR1 GTSNPN, CDR2 SVGIG (reference sequence). Trimming shortened V by 1 base and J by 5 bases, and 21 bases separated the two germline ends. CDR3 region: CAWSDLRGVSGHQPQHF. DNA of the CDR3: TGTGCCTGGAGTGACCTACGGGGGGTCTCCGGGCATCAGCCCCAGCATTTT.

V and J are TRBV28 and TRBJ2-7, with D perhaps matching TRBD2 (5 bases). Germline V CDR1 and CDR2: MDHEN, SYDVKM. The germline V and J ends were trimmed by 6 bases and 7 bases, with 16 bases remaining between them. CDR3 length: 13 residues. The CDR3 DNA reads as TGTGCCAGCAGAAACCCGGGCGGGCGGGAGCAGTACTTC. It encodes CASRNPGGREQYF.

This clone has a handful of counts. The chain joins TRBV9 to TRBJ2-1; 8 nucleotides line up with TRBD2. Germline V gene sequence: CDR1 SGDLS, CDR2 YYNGEE. V was pared by 3 bases and J by 10 bases, with 6 bases of the junction left unmatched. The CDR3 is 13 residues long. The CDR3 is CASSGISGTEQFF. For the CDR3, the DNA is TGTGCCAGCAGCGGAATTAGCGGGACCGAGCAGTTCTTC.

The gene calls are TRBV7-3 and TRBJ2-1; 9 positions match TRBD2. This CDR3 is 15 amino acids long. Germline V lookup: CDR1 SGHTA, CDR2 FQGTGA. The V gene end was trimmed by 5 bases and the J gene end by 2 bases; junction bases not matched to a gene: 4. The CDR3: CASSPSGTTYNEQFF. CDR3 sequence (DNA): TGTGCCAGCAGCCCTAGCGGGACCACCTACAATGAGCAGTTCTTC.

This rearrangement joins TRBV10-3 to TRBJ1-1; no reliable D call. The V end lost 9 bases, the J end lost 1 base, and 12 bases lay between the germline ends. From germline, CDR1 is ENHRY and CDR2 SYGVKD. There are 13 residues in the CDR3. The DNA for the CDR3 is TGTGCCATTCGGACCACAGCGAACACTGAAGCTTTCTTT. This sequence encodes CAIRTTANTEAFF.

The chain employs TRBV7-9 and TRBJ1-1, with D possibly TRBD1 on 6 matching bases. Trimming took off 5 bases at V and 0 bases at J, with 13 bases between the two ends. Germline lookup yields CDR1 SEHNR and CDR2 FQNEAQ (reference sequence). CDR3 length equals 15 residues. The CDR3 reads CASSPGQLLNTEAFF. CDR3 DNA sequence: TGTGCCAGCAGCCCCGGACAGCTTTTGAACACTGAAGCTTTCTTT.

The chain combines TRBV5-6 with TRBJ1-1, with no clear D. The V end was cut by 6 bases, the J end by 0 bases, with 12 bases between. This CDR3 comprises 14 residues. The V gene's germline CDR1 is SGHDT and CDR2 YYEEEE. The chain's CDR3 is CASTLWTLNTEAFF. The CDR3 region has the DNA TGTGCCAGCACCCTCTGGACGTTGAACACTGAAGCTTTCTTT.

The chain has TRBV5-1 and TRBJ2-5; 7 positions match TRBD2. Germline CDR1 SGHRS, CDR2 YFSETQ. The V segment lost 0 bases and the J segment 0 bases; nucleotides outside the gene matches: 5. CDR3 length: 16 residues. CDR3 amino acids: CASSLAEGTNQETQYF. The CDR3 coding sequence is TGCGCCAGCAGCTTGGCGGAAGGGACTAACCAAGAGACCCAGTACTTC.

The chain couples TRBV6-4 to TRBJ1-1; 10 nucleotides align to TRBD1. The CDR3 covers 18 residues. With 4 bases clipped from V and 2 bases from J, the junction kept 13 bases outside the gene matches. CDR1 and CDR2 from the germline V gene are MRHNA and SNTAGT. CDR3 in amino acids: CASSAGTGDARVNTEAFF. CDR3 in DNA: TGTGCCAGCAGTGCCGGGACAGGGGACGCGAGGGTAAACACTGAAGCTTTCTTT.

The chain is built from TRBV4-2 and TRBJ2-1, with 11 nucleotides matching TRBD2. This CDR3 has 15 residues. Germline V lookup: CDR1 LGHNA, CDR2 YNFKEQ. V shed 1 base and J 4 bases; nucleotides not matched to a gene: 0. DNA for the CDR3: TGTGCCAGCAGCCAAGGGACTAGCGGGTACAATGAGCAGTTCTTC. This codes for CASSQGTSGYNEQFF.

V and J are TRBV28 and TRBJ2-2; TRBD1 matches 7 bases. Germline V gives CDR1 MDHEN, CDR2 SYDVKM. The CDR3 consists of 14 residues. Trimming cost V 3 bases and J 7 bases; bases outside gene matches: 5. CDR3: CASSFDRVNGELFF. As DNA, the CDR3 is TGTGCCAGCAGTTTCGACAGGGTGAACGGGGAGCTGTTTTTT.

This clone was counted a few times. The chain carries TRBV6-4 and TRBJ2-3; 10 bases agree with TRBD1. The CDR3 sequence is 15 residues long. V trimming: 2 bases; J trimming: 1 base; junction bases outside the gene matches: 0. The V gene's germline CDR1 is MRHNA and CDR2 SNTAGT. CDR3 amino acids: CASSDGTGGTDTQYF. Written as DNA, the CDR3 is TGTGCCAGCAGTGACGGGACAGGGGGCACAGATACGCAGTATTTT.

This clone was counted only a few times. The chain joins TRBV7-9 to TRBJ1-1, with no clear D. Trimming took off 0 bases at V and 0 bases at J, with 5 bases between the two ends. The CDR3 extends over 14 amino acids. Germline values: CDR1 SEHNR, CDR2 FQNEAQ (reference sequence). The CDR3 bases are TGTGCCAGCAGCTTAGCCCCCCTGAACACTGAAGCTTTCTTT. Its protein product is CASSLAPLNTEAFF.

The J gene is TRBJ2-7, the V gene TRBV11-2, with unresolved D. Germline V lookup: CDR1 SGHAT, CDR2 FQNNGV. V lost 2 bases and J 5 bases, leaving 10 bases between the germline ends. The CDR3 spans 13 residues. This CDR3 is CASSLPDGNEQYF. The CDR3 nucleotides are TGTGCCAGCAGCTTACCCGATGGTAACGAGCAGTACTTC.

The sample holds one count of this clone. The J gene is TRBJ2-3, the V gene TRBV10-1; D is unclear. From germline, CDR1 is WNHNN and CDR2 SYGVQD (reference sequence). Trimming took off 4 bases at V and 2 bases at J, with 7 bases between the two ends. The CDR3 is 13 amino acids. CDR3 nucleotides: TGCGCCAGCAGTGCCCCGGACACAGATACGCAGTATTTT. Amino acids: CASSAPDTDTQYF.

This clone appeared once. The chain carries TRBV4-2 and TRBJ2-7; the match to TRBD2 covers 15 bases. The V gene's germline CDR1 is LGHNA and CDR2 YNFKEQ. Germline trimming cut 1 base from V and 4 bases from J; bases unmatched to any gene: 2. The CDR3 covers 16 residues. In DNA, the CDR3 is TGTGCCAGCAGCCAAGCCGGGACTAGCGGGAGGTACGAGCAGTACTTC. Encoded protein: CASSQAGTSGRYEQYF.

This clone was counted a few times. The V and J genes are TRBV7-2 and TRBJ2-4; 10 nucleotides line up with TRBD2. The CDR3 is 17 residues long. V was pared by 4 bases and J by 3 bases, with 9 bases of the junction left unmatched. Germline V gene data show CDR1 as SGHTA and CDR2 as FQGNSA. This CDR3 reads CASSYVAGGGGKNIQYF. CDR3 DNA: TGTGCCAGCAGCTACGTAGCGGGAGGAGGGGGCAAAAACATTCAGTACTTC.

The V gene is TRBV7-3, the J gene TRBJ2-7; TRBD2 aligns across 7 bases. The V gene end was trimmed by 3 bases and the J gene end by 7 bases; junction bases not matched to a gene: 9. The CDR3 spans 14 residues. CDR1 is SGHTA and CDR2 is FQGTGA in the germline V gene. The CDR3: CASSLMAGAGEQYF. CDR3 sequence (DNA): TGTGCCAGCAGCTTGATGGCGGGAGCAGGAGAGCAGTACTTC.

This chain uses TRBV7-9 with TRBJ1-1; tentative D call: TRBD1 (5 bases). CDR1 is SEHNR, CDR2 FQNEAQ, per germline (reference sequence). The CDR3 consists of 14 residues. The V end was cut by 3 bases, the J end by 5 bases, with 13 bases between. The CDR3 spells CASSFKGVRTEAFF. CDR3 nucleotides: TGTGCCAGCAGCTTCAAAGGGGTAAGAACTGAAGCTTTCTTT.

The chain is built from TRBV27 and TRBJ2-5, with a weak D call TRBD1 (6 bases). The J call may not be correct, given that the DNA end is closer to TRBJ2-7. Germline V gives CDR1 MNHEY, CDR2 SMNVEV (reference sequence). The CDR3 length is 13 residues. The CDR3 sequence is CASSSGTWYEQYF. CDR3 nucleotides: TGTGCCAGCAGCTCCGGGACATGGTACGAGCAGTACTTC.

The chain combines TRBV6-6 with TRBJ1-4; D remains ambiguous. Germline CDR1 is MNHNY and CDR2 is SVGAGI (reference sequence). The V end was cut by 7 bases, the J end by 8 bases, with 11 bases between. CDR3 length: 12 residues. CDR3 sequence (DNA): TGTGCCAGCACCCCCGGTCCGGAAAAACTGTTTTTT. It codes for CASTPGPEKLFF.